This T cell receptor beta chain originates from a study of blood T cells in healthy people across ages. For the second PCR, which ran for roughly 6 to 11 cycles, a sample-barcoded 5' primer and a J-beta primer mix were used. Each cDNA molecule, via a template-switch adaptor with 12 random nucleotides, was tagged. Every individual sample yielded 3 million or more paired-end reads (each containing CDR3). TCRdb re-called the 5' RACE reads with MiXCR, one entry per CDR3 protein. The table has more than 450,000 distinct CDR3 sequences, about 27% seen once. Study results and caveats: The study regarded diversity estimates from one million T cells as underestimates. TCR beta diversity, measured per million T cells, fell in a roughly linear way with age.

The sample holds many counts of this clonotype. No antigen is known for it. The sample also formed part of further work on T cells of mothers and their children.

This receptor was obtained from a boy between 2 and 15 years old in good health. Sequencing was carried out using blood.

The CDR3 DNA sequence: TGTGCCAGCAGCGAAGGACCCGGAGGAAGCACAGATACGCAGTATTTT. It codes for CASSEGPGGSTDTQYF. The V call is TRBV9, the J call TRBJ2-3; tentatively, D is TRBD2 (5 bases). Germline V gives CDR1 SGDLS, CDR2 YYNGEE. The germline V and J ends were trimmed by 3 bases and 0 bases, with 14 bases remaining between them. CDR3 size: 16 residues.